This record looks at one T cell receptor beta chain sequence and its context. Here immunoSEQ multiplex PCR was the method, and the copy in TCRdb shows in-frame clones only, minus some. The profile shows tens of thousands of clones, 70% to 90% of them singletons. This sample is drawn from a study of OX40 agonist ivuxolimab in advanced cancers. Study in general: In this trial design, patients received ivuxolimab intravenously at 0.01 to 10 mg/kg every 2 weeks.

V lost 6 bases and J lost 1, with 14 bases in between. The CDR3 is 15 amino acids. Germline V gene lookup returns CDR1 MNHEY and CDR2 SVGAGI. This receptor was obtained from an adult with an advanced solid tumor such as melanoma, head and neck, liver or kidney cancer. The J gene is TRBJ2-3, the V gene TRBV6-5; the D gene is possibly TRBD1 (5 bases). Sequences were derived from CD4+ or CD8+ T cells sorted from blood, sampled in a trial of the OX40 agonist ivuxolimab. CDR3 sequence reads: CASRQQEQRTDTQYF. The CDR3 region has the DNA TGTGCCAGCAGACAACAGGAGCAACGCACAGATACGCAGTATTTT.